Below, 10 T cell receptor beta chains from the same sample are listed, as sequenced in a study of blood T cell repertoires in COVID-19. Libraries were prepared by immunoSEQ multiplex PCR; TCRdb keeps only in-frame clonotypes and omits some of them. The sample includes 95,000 to 130,000 clones, approximately 80% of them seen just once. Sequencing was done on a sample of peripheral blood. The receptors were gathered from a man aged 70 or older with active or convalescent COVID-19.

The sample holds one count of this clone. This chain joins TRBV30 and TRBJ2-1, with 10 positions matching TRBD1. Germline trimming cut 2 bases from V and 7 bases from J; bases unmatched to any gene: 5. CDR3 length: 14 residues. Germline V gene lookup returns CDR1 GTSNPN and CDR2 SVGIG (reference sequence). The CDR3 bases are TGTGCCTGGAGTAGGGGACAGGGGATAAATGAGCAGTTCTTC. Translation: CAWSRGQGINEQFF.

V usage is TRBV5-4 and J usage is TRBJ1-2, with a weak D call TRBD1 (6 bases). The CDR3 runs to 17 residues. Trimming removed 4 bases at V and 2 bases at J, with 21 bases between. Per germline, CDR1 SGHNT and CDR2 YYREEE (reference sequence). CDR3 nucleotides: TGTGCCAGCAGCCCGGGCGGTGGACAGAGGAGAAACTATGGCTACACCTTC. Its protein is CASSPGGGQRRNYGYTF.

CDR3 loop: CASSPDRGSYEQYF. Written as DNA, the CDR3 is TGCGCCAGCAGCCCAGACAGGGGGTCCTACGAGCAGTACTTC. V usage is TRBV5-1 and J usage is TRBJ2-7, with 9 positions matching TRBD1. This CDR3 has 14 amino acids. The germline V gene has CDR1 SGHRS and CDR2 YFSETQ. Trimming took 4 bases from V and 1 from J; bases not matched to a gene: 3.

The chain uses TRBV28 and TRBJ1-5; perhaps TRBD1 as D (5 bases). The germline V gene has CDR1 MDHEN and CDR2 SYDVKM. Trimming pared 6 bases from V and 5 bases from J, leaving 17 bases between. CDR3 length: 15 residues. CDR3 sequence: CASRPWGGGDQPQHF. The CDR3 DNA is TGTGCCAGCAGACCCTGGGGGGGAGGGGATCAGCCCCAGCATTTT.

The chain is built from TRBV4-3 and TRBJ2-1; 7 bases are shared with TRBD1. J gave up 6 bases and V 0 bases, and 5 bases lay outside the gene matches. This CDR3 has 15 amino acids. In germline, CDR1 is LGHNA, CDR2 YSLEER. The CDR3 is CASSQDVGQFNEQFF. The CDR3 nucleotides are TGCGCCAGCAGCCAAGATGTGGGACAGTTCAATGAGCAGTTCTTC.

The chain joins TRBV30 to TRBJ2-1; no definite D call. With 2 bases removed from V and 9 bases from J, the gap between germline ends came to 8 bases. CDR3 length: 11 residues. The germline gives CDR1 GTSNPN, CDR2 SVGIG (reference sequence). CDR3 nucleotide sequence: TGTGCCTGGAGTCGAGGCCTTGAGCAGTTCTTC. Protein product: CAWSRGLEQFF. The full variable domain, completed using reference TRBV30 and TRBJ2-1, is SQTIHQWPATLVQPVGSPLSLECTVEGTSNPNLYWYRQAAGRGLQLLFYSVGIGQISSEVPQNLSASRPQDRQFILSSKKLLLSDSGFYLCAWSRGLEQFFGPGTRLTVL.

The chain recombines TRBV28 with TRBJ1-2, with D possibly being TRBD1 (5 bases). Germline values: CDR1 MDHEN, CDR2 SYDVKM. This CDR3 comprises 13 residues. The V end lost 8 bases, the J end lost 5 bases, and 15 bases lay between the germline ends. As DNA, the CDR3 is TGTGCCAGCGCATATAAGGGACTATATGGCTACACCTTC. This sequence encodes CASAYKGLYGYTF.

The rearrangement joins TRBV4-3 to TRBJ2-5; possibly TRBD1 for D (5 bases). Germline CDR1 is LGHNA and CDR2 is YSLEER. The V end was cut by 4 bases, the J end by 5 bases, with 17 bases between. The CDR3 has 15 amino acids. In DNA, the CDR3 is TGCGCCAGCAGCCGGGATTATTCACACAGGGAGACCCAGTACTTC. It codes for CASSRDYSHRETQYF.

The gene calls are TRBV6-1 and TRBJ2-7; 10 bases match TRBD2. V trimming: 3 bases; J trimming: 0 bases; junction bases outside the gene matches: 5. The CDR3 has 16 residues. CDR1 is MNHNS, CDR2 SASEGT, per germline. CDR3 protein: CASSDQQRGGSYEQYF. The CDR3 bases are TGTGCCAGCAGTGATCAACAGCGGGGGGGCTCCTACGAGCAGTACTTC.

The V and J genes are TRBV7-8 and TRBJ1-2; D might be TRBD1 (6 bases). The V end was cut by 5 bases, the J end by 2 bases, with 6 bases between. Germline V gene lookup returns CDR1 SGHVS and CDR2 FQNEAQ. The CDR3 totals 12 residues. CDR3 amino acids: CASSQGNYGYTF. CDR3 nucleotides: TGTGCCAGCAGCCAGGGGAACTATGGCTACACCTTC.